The present entry profiles one T cell receptor (beta chain) with its context. Its target is unknown. The sample comes from a study of cytomegalovirus exposure and HLA in healthy donors. Germline loops: CDR1 MDHEN, CDR2 SYDVKM. The CDR3 has 15 amino acids. Trimming shortened V by 3 bases and J by 3 bases, and 14 bases separated the two germline ends. Findings of the study overall: Associated with cytomegalovirus, according to the listing, were about 160 TCR beta chains.

13 Jbeta primers and 60 Vbeta primers were used for the PCR. The assay was immunoSEQ multiplex PCR, and TCRdb's table has in-frame clones only and misses some. The table gives 25,000 to 40,000 clones; the top ten clones make up roughly 3.5% of it. The source is a man in his forties or fifties in good health and CMV-seronegative. The J gene is TRBJ1-2, the V gene TRBV28; D may be TRBD1 (5 bases). Sequencing used PBMCs. CDR3 residues: CASSFSRGIDYGYTF. The DNA for the CDR3 is TGTGCCAGCAGTTTCTCAAGGGGCATCGACTATGGCTACACCTTC.